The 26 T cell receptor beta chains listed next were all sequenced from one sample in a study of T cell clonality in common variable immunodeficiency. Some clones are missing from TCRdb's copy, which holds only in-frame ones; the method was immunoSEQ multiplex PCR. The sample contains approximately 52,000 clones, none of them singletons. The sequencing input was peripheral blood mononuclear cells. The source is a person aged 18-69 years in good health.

CDR3 DNA, as far as it was read: TGTGCCAGTAGTACCTGGACTAGCGGCTACAATGAC. Amino acid sequence: CASSTWTSGYND. The CDR3, in full, reads CASSTWTSGYNDYTF. The J gene is TRBJ1-2, the V gene TRBV19; unclear D gene. The sequence runs out 3 residues before the end of the CDR3; the remainder is reconstructed from the germline J gene. CDR1 is LNHDA, CDR2 SQIVND, per germline (reference sequence). The CDR3 has 15 amino acids.

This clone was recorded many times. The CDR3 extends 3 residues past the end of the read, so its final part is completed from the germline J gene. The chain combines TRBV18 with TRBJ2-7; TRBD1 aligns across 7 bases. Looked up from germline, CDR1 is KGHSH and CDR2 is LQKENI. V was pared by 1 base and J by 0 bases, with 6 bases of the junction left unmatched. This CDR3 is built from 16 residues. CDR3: CASSPLTGQPSYEQYF. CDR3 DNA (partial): TGTGCCAGCTCACCACTAACGGGACAGCCCTCCTACGAG.

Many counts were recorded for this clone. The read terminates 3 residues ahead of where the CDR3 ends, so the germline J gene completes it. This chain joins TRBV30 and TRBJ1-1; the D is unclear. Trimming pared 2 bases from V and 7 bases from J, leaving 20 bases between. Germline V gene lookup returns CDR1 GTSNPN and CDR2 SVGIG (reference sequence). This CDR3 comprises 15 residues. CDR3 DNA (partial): TGTGCCTGGAGTACGCTTGTTCCTATTTTGAGTGAA. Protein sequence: CAWSTLVPILSE. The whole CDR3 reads CAWSTLVPILSEAFF.

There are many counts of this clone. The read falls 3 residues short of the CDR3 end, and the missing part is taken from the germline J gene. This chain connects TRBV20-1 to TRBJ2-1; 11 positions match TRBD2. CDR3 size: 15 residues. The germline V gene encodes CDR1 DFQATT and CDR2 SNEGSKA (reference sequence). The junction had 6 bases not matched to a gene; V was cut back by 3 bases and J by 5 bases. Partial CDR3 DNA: TGCAGTGCTAGCCTCACTAGCGGGAGAAACAATGAG. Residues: CSASLTSGRNNE. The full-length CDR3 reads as CSASLTSGRNNEQFF.

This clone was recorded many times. The CDR3 region is CASSLGGGPNTDTQYF. CDR3 bases read: TGCGCCAGCAGCCTAGGGGGGGGACCAAACACAGATACG. The chain has TRBV5-1 and TRBJ2-3, with D maybe TRBD2 (7 bases). The read stops 3 residues short of the end of the CDR3; the missing end is completed from the germline J gene. The CDR3 is 16 amino acids. Trimming stripped 4 bases from V and 2 bases from J, with 17 bases between. Germline V CDR1 and CDR2: SGHRS, YFSETQ.

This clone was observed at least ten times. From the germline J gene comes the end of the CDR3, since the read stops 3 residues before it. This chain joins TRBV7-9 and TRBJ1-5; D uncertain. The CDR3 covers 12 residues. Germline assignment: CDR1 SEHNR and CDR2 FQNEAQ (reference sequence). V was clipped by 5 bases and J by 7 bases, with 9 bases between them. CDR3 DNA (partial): TGTGCCAGCAGCCAAAGCGTACAGCCC. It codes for CASSQSVQP. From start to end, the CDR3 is CASSQSVQPQHF.

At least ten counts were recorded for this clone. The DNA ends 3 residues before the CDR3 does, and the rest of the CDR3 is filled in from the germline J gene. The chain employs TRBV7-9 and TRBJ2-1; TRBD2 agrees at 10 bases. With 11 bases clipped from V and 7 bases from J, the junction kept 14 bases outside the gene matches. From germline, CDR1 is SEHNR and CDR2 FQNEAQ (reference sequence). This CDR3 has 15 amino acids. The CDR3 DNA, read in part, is TGTGCCGTCCAAGATCCCAGCGGGAGGGCTAATGAG. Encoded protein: CAVQDPSGRANE. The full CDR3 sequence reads CAVQDPSGRANEQFF.

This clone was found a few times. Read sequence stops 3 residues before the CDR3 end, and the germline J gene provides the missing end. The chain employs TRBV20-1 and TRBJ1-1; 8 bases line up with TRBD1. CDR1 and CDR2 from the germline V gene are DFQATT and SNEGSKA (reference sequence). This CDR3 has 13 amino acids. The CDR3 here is CSARGSGGRLAFF. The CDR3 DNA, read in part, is TGCAGTGCTAGGGGGTCAGGGGGCAGGCTG.

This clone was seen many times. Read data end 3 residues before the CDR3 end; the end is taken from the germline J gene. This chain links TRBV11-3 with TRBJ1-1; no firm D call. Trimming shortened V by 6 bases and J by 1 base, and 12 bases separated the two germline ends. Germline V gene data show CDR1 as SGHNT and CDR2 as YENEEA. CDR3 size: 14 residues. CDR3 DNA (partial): TGTGCCAGCAGATCAAATGGCAGGAACACTGAA. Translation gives CASRSNGRNTE. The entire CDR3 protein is CASRSNGRNTEAFF.

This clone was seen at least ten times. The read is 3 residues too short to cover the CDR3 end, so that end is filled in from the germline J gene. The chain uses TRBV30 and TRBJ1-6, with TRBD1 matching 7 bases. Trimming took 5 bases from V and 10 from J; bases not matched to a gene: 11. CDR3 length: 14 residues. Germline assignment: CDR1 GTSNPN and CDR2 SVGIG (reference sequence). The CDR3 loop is CAWAVRQGDSPLHF. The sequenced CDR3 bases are TGTGCCTGGGCGGTTCGGCAGGGGGACTCACCC.

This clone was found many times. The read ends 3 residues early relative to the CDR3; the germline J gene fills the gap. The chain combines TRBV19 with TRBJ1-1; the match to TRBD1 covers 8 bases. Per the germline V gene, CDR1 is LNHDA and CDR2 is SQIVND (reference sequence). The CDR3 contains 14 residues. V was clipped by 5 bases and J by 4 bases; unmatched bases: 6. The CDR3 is CASSSGQGGTEAFF. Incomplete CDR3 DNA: TGTGCCAGTAGTTCCGGACAGGGAGGCACTGAA. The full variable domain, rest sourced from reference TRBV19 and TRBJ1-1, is DGGITQSPKYLFRKEGQNVTLSCEQNLNHDAMYWYRQDPGQGLRLIYYSQIVNDFQKGDIAEGYSVSREKKESFPLTVTSAQKNPTAFYLCASSSGQGGTEAFFGQGTRLTVV.

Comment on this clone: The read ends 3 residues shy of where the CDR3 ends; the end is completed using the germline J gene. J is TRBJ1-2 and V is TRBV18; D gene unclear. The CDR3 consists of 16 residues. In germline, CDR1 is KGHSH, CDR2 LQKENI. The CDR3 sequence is CASSPYTSGNYNDYTF. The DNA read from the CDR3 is TGTGCCAGCTCACCGTACACTAGCGGAAATTACAATGAC.

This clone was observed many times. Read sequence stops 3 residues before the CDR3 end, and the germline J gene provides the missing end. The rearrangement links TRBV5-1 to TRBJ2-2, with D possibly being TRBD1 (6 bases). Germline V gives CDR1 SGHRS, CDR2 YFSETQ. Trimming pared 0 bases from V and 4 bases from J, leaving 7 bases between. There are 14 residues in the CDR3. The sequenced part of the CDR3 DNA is TGCGCCAGCAGCTTGGCCAGGGGCACCGGGGAG. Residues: CASSLARGTGE. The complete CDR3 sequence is CASSLARGTGELFF.

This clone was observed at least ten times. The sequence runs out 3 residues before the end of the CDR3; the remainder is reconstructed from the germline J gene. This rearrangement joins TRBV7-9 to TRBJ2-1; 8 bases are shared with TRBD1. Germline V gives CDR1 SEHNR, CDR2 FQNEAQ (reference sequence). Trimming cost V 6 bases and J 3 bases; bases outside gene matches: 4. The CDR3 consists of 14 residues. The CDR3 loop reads CASRIQGGYNEQFF. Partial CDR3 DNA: TGTGCCAGCAGGATACAGGGGGGCTACAATGAG.

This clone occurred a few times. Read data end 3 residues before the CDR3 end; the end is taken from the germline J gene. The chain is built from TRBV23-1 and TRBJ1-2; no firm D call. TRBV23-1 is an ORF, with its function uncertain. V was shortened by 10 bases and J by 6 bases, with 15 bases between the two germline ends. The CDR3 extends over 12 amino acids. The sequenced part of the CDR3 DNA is TGCGCCATTAAGGAGGGCTCTAATGGC. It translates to CAIKEGSNG. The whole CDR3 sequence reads CAIKEGSNGYTF.

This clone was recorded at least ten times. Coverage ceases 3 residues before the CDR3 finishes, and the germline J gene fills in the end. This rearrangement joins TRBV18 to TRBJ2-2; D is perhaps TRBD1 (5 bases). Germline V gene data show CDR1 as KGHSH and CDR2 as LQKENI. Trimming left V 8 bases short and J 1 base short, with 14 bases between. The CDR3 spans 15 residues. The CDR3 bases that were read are TGTGCCAGCCCCGCCGACAGCAGGAACACCGGGGAG. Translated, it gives CASPADSRNTGE. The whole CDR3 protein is CASPADSRNTGELFF.

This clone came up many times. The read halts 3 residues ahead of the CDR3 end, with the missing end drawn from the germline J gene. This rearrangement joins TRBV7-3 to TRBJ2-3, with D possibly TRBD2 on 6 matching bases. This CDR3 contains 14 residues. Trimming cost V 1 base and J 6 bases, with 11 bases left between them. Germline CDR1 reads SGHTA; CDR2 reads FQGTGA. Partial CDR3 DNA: TGTGCCAGCAGCTTAAGACTAGATGCGGATACG. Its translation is CASSLRLDADT. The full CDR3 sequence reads CASSLRLDADTQYF.

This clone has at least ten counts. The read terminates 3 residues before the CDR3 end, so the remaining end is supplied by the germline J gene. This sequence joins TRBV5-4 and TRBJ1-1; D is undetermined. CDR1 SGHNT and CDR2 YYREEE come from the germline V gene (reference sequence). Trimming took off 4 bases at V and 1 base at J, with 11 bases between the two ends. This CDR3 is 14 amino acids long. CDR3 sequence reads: CASSIQTRNTEAFF. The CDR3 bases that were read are TGTGCCAGCAGCATACAAACGAGGAACACTGAA.

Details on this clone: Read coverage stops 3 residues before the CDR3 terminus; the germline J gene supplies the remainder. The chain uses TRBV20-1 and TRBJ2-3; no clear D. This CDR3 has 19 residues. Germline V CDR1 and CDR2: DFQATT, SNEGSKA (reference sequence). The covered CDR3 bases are TGCAGTGCTCCCCCGAGAGCTGAGGCTGGCGGCTGGTACCAAGAGACG. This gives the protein CSAPPRAEAGGWYQET. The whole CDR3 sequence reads CSAPPRAEAGGWYQETQYF.

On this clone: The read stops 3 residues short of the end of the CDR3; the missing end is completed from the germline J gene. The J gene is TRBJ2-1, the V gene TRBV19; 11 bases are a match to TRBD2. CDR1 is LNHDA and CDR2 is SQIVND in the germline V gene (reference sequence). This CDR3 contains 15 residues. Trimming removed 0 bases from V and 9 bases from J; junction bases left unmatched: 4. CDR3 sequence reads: CASSIDLTSGGEQFF. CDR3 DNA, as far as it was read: TGTGCCAGTAGTATAGATCTTACTAGCGGGGGTGAG.

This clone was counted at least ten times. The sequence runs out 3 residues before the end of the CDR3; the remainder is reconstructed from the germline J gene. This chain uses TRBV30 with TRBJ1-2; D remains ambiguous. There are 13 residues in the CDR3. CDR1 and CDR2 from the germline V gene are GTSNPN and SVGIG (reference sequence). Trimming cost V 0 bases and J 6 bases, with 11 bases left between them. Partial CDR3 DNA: TGTGCCTGGAGTGTAGCGGCCGAGGATGGC. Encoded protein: CAWSVAAEDG. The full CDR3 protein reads CAWSVAAEDGYTF.

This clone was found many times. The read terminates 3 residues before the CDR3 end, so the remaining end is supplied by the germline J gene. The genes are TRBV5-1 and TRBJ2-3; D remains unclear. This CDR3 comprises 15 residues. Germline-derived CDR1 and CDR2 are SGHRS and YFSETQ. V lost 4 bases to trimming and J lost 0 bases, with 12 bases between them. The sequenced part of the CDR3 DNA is TGCGCCAGCAGCCGTTTGCGGTTTAGCACAGATACG. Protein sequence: CASSRLRFSTDT. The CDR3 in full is CASSRLRFSTDTQYF.

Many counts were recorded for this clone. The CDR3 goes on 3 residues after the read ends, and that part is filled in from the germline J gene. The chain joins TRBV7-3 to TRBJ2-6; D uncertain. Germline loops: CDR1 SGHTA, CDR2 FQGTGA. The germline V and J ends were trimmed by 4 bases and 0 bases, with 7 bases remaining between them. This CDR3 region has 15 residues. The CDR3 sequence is CASSSQISGANVLTF. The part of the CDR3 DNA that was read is TGTGCCAGCAGCTCCCAAATCTCTGGGGCCAACGTC.

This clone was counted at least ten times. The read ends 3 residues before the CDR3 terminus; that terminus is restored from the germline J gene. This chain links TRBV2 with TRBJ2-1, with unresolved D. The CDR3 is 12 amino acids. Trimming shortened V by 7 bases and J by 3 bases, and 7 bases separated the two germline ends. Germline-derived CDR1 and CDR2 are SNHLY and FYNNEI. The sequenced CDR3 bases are TGTGCCAGCAAAGCGAGCTACAATGAG. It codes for CASKASYNE. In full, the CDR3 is CASKASYNEQFF.

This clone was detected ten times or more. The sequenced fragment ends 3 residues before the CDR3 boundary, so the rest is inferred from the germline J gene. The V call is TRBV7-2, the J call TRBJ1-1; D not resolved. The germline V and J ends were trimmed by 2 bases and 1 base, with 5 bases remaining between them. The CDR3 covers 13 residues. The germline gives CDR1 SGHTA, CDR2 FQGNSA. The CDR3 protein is CASSLPRNTEAFF. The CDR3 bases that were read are TGTGCCAGCAGCTTACCGCGGAACACTGAA.

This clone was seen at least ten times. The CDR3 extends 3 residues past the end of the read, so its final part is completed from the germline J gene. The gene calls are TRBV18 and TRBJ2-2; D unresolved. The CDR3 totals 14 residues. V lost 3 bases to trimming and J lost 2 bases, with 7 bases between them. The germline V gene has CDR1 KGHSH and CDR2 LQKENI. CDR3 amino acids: CASSPPSNTGELFF. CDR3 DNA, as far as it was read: TGTGCCAGCTCACCCCCCTCTAACACCGGGGAG.